This TCR beta chain was captured by sequencing in a study of tumor and adjacent non-tumor tissue in lung cancer. Study summary: Patients comprised some eleven adenocarcinoma, a couple of squamous cell carcinoma and 1 small cell lung cancer. Notes on the study in general: Top 100 clones took a larger repertoire share in normal lung.

This sample's RNA came from whole unsorted tissue. J was trimmed by 6 bases and V by 3 bases; bases with no gene match: 3. This CDR3 region has 14 residues. Germline CDR1 SGHNT, CDR2 YENEEA. Three rounds of nested PCR, following a modified ARM-PCR protocol, produced the TCRbeta library. One entry per CDR3 protein results from TCRdb running MiXCR on the multiplex PCR reads. This repertoire shows about 140,000 distinct CDR3 sequences, approximately 66% found once; its top ten account for around a sixth. This clonotype was counted at least ten times. Its specificity is unknown. The gene calls are TRBV11-3 and TRBJ2-1; 9 bases are a match to TRBD2. The clonotype was recovered from a man between 60 and 75 years old with small cell lung cancer. Sequencing was done on a sample of lung tumor tissue. CDR3 DNA sequence: TGTGCCAGCAGCTTGGAGACTAGCGGCAATGAGCAGTTCTTC. Its protein product is CASSLETSGNEQFF.